This TCR beta chain was observed in a study of beta chain features in type 1 diabetes. One heparinised blood draw averaging roughly 120 mL was given by each donor. Purity exceeded 95% in all sorted populations. V was pared by 2 bases and J by 4 bases, with 3 bases of the junction left unmatched. The CDR3 sequence is 15 residues long. Germline V CDR1 and CDR2: KGHSH, LQKENI. Of the isolated RNA, all was reverse transcribed, and so the sequenced material was expressed TCRB transcripts. Here immunoSEQ multiplex PCR was the method, and the copy in TCRdb shows in-frame clones only, minus some. The table shows hundreds of thousands of clones, with roughly 13% occurring only once.

The chain is built from TRBV18 and TRBJ2-3; 10 positions match TRBD1. The TCR was taken from a man aged 18 to 29 in good health. The sample taken for sequencing was naive CD4+ T cells from blood. The chain's CDR3 is CASSPGQGVADTQYF. DNA of the CDR3: TGTGCCAGCTCACCAGGACAGGGGGTTGCAGATACGCAGTATTTT.